This TCR beta chain was retrieved from a study of blood T cell repertoires in COVID-19. Original methodology: For nucleated cells, counts were estimated from reference gene primer amplification. Generated by immunoSEQ multiplex PCR, the TCRdb table keeps only in-frame clones and is missing some. The V and J calls and the clone size are those of that table, but D and trimming were determined from the DNA. Among some 45,000 clones listed, roughly four fifths were seen once. The J segment lost 4 bases and the V segment lost 7 bases, leaving 5 bases of the junction unmatched. The germline gives CDR1 LNHDA, CDR2 SQIVND (reference sequence). This CDR3 has 15 amino acids.

The sequenced sample was peripheral blood. The clonotype originates from a woman aged 55 to 70 with acute or convalescent COVID-19. The chain has TRBV19 and TRBJ2-3; 13 bases map to TRBD2. The CDR3 here is CASTLGTSGADTQYF. The CDR3 DNA reads TGTGCCAGTACCCTAGGGACTAGCGGGGCAGATACGCAGTATTTT.